The subject of this entry is one T cell receptor beta chain. The antigen is not known. Data came from immunoSEQ multiplex PCR; TCRdb stores just in-frame clones and leaves some out. Seen here are 140,000 or so clones, 89% observed once, and the top ten hold 4.7%. The data belong to a study of T cell responses to AZD1222 COVID-19 vaccine. Study findings and constraints: Per reports, nearly half of all spike-specific TCRs target regions that are unmutated in variants.

CDR3 length: 16 amino acids. Germline CDR1 and CDR2: SGHNT and YYREEE (reference sequence). Trimming took 3 bases from V and 1 from J, leaving 15 bases between them. Specimen: peripheral blood, collected on day 0 of AZD1222 vaccination. The chain joins TRBV5-4 to TRBJ2-3; a possible D gene is TRBD2 (6 bases). The receptor was derived from an adult in good health. The CDR3 loop is CASSSRDLGGTDTQYF. DNA of the CDR3: TGTGCCAGCAGCTCGCGGGACCTAGGGGGCACAGATACGCAGTATTTT.